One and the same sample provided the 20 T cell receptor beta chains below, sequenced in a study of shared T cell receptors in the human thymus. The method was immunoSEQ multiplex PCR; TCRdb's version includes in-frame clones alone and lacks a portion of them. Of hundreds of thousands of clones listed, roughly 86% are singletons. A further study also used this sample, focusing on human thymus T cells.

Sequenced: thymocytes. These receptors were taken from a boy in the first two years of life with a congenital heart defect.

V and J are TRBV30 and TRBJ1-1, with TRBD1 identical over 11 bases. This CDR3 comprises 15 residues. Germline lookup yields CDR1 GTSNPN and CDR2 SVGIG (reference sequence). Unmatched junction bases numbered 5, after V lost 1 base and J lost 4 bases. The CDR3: CAWSAGQGAGTEAFF. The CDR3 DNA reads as TGTGCCTGGAGTGCTGGACAGGGGGCAGGCACTGAAGCTTTCTTT.

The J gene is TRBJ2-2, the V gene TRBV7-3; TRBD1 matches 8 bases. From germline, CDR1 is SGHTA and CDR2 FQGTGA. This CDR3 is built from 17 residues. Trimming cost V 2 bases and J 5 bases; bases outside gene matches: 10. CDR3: CASSLGVADRVTGELFF. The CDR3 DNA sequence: TGTGCCAGCAGCTTAGGTGTCGCGGACAGGGTGACCGGGGAGCTGTTTTTT.

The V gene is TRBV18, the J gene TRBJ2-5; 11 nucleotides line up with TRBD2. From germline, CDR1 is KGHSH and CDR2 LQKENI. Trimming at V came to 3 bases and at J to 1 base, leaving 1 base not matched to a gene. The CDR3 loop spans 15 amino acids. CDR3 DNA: TGTGCCAGCTCACCGGGACTAGCGGTCCAAGAGACCCAGTACTTC. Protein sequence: CASSPGLAVQETQYF. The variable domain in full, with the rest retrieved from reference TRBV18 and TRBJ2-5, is NAGVMQNPRHLVRRRGQEARLRCSPMKGHSHVYWYRQLPEEGLKFMVYLQKENIIDESGMPKERFSAEFPKEGPSILRIQQVVRGDSAAYFCASSPGLAVQETQYFGPGTRLLVL.

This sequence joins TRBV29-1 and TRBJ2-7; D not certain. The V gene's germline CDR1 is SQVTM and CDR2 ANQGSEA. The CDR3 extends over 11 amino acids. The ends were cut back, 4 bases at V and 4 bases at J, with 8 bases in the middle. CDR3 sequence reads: CSVVKTYEQYF. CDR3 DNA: TGCAGCGTTGTAAAGACTTACGAGCAGTACTTC.

As DNA, the CDR3 is TGCGCCAGCAGCCAACTAGCGGGAGTAGACAATGAGCAGTTCTTC. This translates into CASSQLAGVDNEQFF. The V and J genes are TRBV5-1 and TRBJ2-1; 11 positions agree with TRBD2. The CDR3 covers 15 residues. Trimming cost V 4 bases and J 5 bases; bases outside gene matches: 5. CDR1 and CDR2 (germline): SGHRS, YFSETQ.

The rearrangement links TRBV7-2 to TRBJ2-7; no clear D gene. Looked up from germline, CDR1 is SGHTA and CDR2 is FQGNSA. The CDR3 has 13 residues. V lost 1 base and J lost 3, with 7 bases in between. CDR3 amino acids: CASSLGPYYEQYF. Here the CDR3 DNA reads TGTGCCAGCAGCTTAGGGCCTTACTACGAGCAGTACTTC.

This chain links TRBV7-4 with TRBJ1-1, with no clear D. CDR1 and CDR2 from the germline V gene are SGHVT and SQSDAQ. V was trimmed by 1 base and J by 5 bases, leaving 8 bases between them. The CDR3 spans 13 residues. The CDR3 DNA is TGTGCCAGCAGCTTAGAGAGGGTGACTGAAGCTTTCTTT. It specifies CASSLERVTEAFF.

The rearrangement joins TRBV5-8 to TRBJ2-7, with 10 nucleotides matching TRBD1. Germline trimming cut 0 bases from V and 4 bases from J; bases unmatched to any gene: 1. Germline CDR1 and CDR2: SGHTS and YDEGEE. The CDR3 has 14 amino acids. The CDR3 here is CASSLGDRGYEQYF. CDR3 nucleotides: TGTGCCAGCAGCTTGGGGGACAGGGGTTACGAGCAGTACTTC.

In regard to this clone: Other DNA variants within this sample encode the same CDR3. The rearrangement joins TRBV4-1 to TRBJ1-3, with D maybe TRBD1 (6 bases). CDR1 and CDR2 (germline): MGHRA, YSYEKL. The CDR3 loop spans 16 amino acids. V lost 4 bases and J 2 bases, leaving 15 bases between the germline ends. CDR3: CASSPPRTAPGNTIYF. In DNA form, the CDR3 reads TGCGCCAGCAGCCCACCCCGGACAGCGCCTGGAAACACCATATATTTT.

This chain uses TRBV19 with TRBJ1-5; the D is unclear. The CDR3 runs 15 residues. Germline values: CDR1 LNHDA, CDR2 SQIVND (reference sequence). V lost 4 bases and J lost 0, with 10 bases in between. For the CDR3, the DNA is TGTGCCAGTAGTACCACAGCTTATAGCAATCAGCCCCAGCATTTT. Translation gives CASSTTAYSNQPQHF.

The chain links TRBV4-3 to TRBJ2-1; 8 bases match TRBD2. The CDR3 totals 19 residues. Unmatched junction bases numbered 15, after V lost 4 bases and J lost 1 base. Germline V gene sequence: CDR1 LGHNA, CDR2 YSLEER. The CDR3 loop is CASSPFGREDVFSYNEQFF. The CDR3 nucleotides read TGCGCCAGCAGCCCCTTTGGGCGGGAGGATGTCTTTTCCTACAATGAGCAGTTCTTC.

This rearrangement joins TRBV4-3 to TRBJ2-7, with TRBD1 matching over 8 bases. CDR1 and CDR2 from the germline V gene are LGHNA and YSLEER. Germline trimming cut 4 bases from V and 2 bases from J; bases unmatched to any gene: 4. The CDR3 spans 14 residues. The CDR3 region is CASSPRDRPYEQYF. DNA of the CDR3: TGCGCCAGCAGCCCCCGGGACAGGCCCTACGAGCAGTACTTC.

The CDR3: CASSPARVPGGSPLHF. The CDR3 coding sequence is TGCGCCAGCAGCCCAGCGAGGGTACCCGGGGGTTCACCCCTCCACTTT. This chain links TRBV4-1 with TRBJ1-6; maybe TRBD1 (5 bases). Germline CDR1 and CDR2: MGHRA and YSYEKL. Trimming took off 4 bases at V and 9 bases at J, with 19 bases between the two ends. There are 16 residues in the CDR3.

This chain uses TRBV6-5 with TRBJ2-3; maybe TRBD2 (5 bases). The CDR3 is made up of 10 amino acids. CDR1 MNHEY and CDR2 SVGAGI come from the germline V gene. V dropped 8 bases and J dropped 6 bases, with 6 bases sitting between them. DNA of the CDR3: TGTGCCAGCGGCGGGGATACGCAGTATTTT. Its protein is CASGGDTQYF.

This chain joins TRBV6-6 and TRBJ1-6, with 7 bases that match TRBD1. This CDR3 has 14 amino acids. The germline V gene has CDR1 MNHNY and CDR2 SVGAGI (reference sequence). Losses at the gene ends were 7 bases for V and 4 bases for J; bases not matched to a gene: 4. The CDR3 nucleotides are TGTGCCAGCACCGGGACAGAGTATAATTCACCCCTCCACTTT. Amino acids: CASTGTEYNSPLHF.

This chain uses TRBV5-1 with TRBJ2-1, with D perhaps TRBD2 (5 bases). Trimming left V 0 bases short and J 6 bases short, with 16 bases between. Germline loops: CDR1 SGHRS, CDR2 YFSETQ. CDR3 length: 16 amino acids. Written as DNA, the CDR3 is TGCGCCAGCAGCTTGGATGTGGACTCATTTCGCAATGAGCAGTTCTTC. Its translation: CASSLDVDSFRNEQFF. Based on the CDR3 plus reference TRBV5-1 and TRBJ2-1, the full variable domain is KAGVTQTPRYLIKTRGQQVTLSCSPISGHRSVSWYQQTPGQGLQFLFEYFSETQRNKGNFPGRFSGRQFSNSRSEMNVSTLELGDSALYLCASSLDVDSFRNEQFFGPGTRLTVL.

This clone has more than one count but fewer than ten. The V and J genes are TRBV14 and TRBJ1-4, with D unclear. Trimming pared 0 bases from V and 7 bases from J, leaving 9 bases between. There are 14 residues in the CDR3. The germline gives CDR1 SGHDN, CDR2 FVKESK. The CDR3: CASSQDHIAEKLFF. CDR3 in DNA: TGTGCCAGCAGCCAAGATCATATAGCTGAAAAACTGTTTTTT.

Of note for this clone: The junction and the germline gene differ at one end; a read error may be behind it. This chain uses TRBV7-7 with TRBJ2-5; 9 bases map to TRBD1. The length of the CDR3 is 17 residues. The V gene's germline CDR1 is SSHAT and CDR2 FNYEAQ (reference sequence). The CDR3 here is CASSSDRGALGSETQYF. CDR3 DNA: TGTGCTAGCAGCTCGGACAGGGGAGCCCTTGGAAGCGAGACCCAGTACTTC.

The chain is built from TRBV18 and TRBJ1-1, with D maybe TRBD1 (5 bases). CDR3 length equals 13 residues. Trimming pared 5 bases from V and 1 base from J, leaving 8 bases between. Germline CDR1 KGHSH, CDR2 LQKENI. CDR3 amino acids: CASSSDRNTEAFF. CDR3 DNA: TGTGCCAGCTCAAGCGACAGGAACACTGAAGCTTTCTTT.

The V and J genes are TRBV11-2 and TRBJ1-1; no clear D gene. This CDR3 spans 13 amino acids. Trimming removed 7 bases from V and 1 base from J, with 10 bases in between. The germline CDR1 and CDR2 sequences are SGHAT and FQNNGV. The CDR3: CASIKRPNTEAFF. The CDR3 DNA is TGTGCCAGCATCAAGAGGCCGAACACTGAAGCTTTCTTT.